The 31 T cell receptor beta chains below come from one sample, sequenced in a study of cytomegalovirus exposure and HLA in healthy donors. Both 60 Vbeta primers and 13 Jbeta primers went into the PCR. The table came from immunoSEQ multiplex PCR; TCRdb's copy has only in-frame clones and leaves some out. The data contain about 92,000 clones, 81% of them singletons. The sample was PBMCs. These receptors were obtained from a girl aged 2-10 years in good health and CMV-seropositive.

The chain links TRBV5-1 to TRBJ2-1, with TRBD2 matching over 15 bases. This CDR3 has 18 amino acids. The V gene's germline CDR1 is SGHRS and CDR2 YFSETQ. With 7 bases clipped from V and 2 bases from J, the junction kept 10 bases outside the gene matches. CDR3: CASFGLAGGPSPYNEQFF. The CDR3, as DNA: TGCGCCAGCTTTGGACTAGCGGGAGGGCCTTCCCCCTACAATGAGCAGTTCTTC.

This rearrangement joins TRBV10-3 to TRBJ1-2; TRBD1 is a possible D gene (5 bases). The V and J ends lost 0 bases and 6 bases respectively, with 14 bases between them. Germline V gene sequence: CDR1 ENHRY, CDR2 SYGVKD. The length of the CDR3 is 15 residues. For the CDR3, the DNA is TGTGCCATCAGTGAGTCCCCAGGGTCGGCCCATGGCTACACCTTC. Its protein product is CAISESPGSAHGYTF.

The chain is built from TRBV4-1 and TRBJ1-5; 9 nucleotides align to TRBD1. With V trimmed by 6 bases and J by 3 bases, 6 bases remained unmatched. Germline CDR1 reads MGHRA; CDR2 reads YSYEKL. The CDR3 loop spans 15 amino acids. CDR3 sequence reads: CASRGTGSDNQPQHF. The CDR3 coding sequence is TGCGCCAGCAGGGGGACAGGGTCGGACAATCAGCCCCAGCATTTT.

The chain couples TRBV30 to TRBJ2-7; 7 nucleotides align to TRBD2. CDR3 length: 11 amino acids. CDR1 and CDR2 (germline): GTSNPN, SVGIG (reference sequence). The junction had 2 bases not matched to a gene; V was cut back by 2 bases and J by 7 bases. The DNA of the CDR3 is TGTGCCTGGAGTTGGCGGGGGGAGCAGTACTTC. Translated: CAWSWRGEQYF.

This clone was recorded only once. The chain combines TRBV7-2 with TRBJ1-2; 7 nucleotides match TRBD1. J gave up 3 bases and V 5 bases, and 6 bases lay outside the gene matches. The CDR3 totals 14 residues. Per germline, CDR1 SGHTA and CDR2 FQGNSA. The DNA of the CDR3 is TGTGCCAGCAGCCTATCCGGGACAGACTATGGCTACACCTTC. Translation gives CASSLSGTDYGYTF.

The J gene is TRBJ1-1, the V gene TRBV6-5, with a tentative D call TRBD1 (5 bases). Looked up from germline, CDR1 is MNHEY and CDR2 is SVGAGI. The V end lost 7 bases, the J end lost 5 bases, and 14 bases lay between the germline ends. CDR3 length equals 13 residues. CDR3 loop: CASNARVETEAFF. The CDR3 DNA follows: TGTGCCAGCAATGCCAGGGTTGAAACTGAAGCTTTCTTT.

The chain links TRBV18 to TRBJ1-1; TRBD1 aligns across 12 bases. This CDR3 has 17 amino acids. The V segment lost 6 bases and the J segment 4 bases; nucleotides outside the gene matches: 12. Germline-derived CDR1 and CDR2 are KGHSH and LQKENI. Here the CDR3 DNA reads TGTGCCAGCTCGCCCGGGACAGGGGGCGCTTTTGGCACTGAAGCTTTCTTT. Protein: CASSPGTGGAFGTEAFF.

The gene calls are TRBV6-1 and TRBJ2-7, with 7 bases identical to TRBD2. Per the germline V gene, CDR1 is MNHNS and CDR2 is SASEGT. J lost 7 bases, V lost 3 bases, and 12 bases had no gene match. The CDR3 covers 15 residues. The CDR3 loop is CASSDTLAALGEQYF. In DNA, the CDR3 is TGTGCCAGCAGTGACACGCTAGCGGCACTGGGGGAGCAGTACTTC.

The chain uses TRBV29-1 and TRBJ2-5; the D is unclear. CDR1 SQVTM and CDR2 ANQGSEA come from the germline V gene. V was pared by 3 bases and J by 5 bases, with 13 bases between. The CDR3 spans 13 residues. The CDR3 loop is CSVDGENRETQYF. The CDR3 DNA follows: TGCAGCGTTGACGGTGAGAATCGCGAGACCCAGTACTTC.

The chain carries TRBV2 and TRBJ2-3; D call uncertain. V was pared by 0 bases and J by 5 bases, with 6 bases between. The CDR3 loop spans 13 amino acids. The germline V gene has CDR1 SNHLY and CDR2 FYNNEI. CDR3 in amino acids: CASSEALGDTQYF. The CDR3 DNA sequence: TGTGCCAGCAGTGAAGCGCTCGGAGATACGCAGTATTTT.

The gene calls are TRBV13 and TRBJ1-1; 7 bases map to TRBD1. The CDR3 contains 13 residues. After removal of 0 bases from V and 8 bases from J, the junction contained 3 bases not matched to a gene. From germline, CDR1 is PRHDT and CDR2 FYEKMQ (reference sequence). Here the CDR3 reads CASSLGPDREAFF. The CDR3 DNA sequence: TGTGCCAGCAGCTTAGGCCCGGACAGGGAAGCTTTCTTT.

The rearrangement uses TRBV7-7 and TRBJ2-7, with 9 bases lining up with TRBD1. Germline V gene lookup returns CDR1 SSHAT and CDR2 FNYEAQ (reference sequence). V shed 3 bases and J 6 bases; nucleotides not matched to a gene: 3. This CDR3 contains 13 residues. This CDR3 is CASSLGQGGEQYF. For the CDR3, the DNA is TGTGCCAGCAGCTTGGGACAGGGCGGCGAGCAGTACTTC.

CDR3 in DNA: TGCGCCAGCAGCCAAGAGGGTCGGGGGGGCGGAAACACCATATATTTT. It is translated as CASSQEGRGGGNTIYF. This rearrangement joins TRBV4-3 to TRBJ1-3; maybe TRBD1 (6 bases). Trimming cost V 0 bases and J 4 bases, with 13 bases left between them. In germline, CDR1 is LGHNA, CDR2 YSLEER. The CDR3 is 16 amino acids.

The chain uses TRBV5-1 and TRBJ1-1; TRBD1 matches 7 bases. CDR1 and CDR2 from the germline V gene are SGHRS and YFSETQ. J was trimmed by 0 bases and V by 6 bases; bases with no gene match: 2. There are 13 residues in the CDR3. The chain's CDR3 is CASKTGMNTEAFF. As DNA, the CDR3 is TGCGCCAGCAAGACAGGGATGAACACTGAAGCTTTCTTT.

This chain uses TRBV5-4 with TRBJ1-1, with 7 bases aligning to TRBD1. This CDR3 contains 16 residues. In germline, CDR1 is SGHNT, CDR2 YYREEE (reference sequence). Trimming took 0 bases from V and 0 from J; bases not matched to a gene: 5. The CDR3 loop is CASSLGAGQLNTEAFF. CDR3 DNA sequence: TGTGCCAGCAGCTTGGGGGCGGGACAGCTGAACACTGAAGCTTTCTTT.

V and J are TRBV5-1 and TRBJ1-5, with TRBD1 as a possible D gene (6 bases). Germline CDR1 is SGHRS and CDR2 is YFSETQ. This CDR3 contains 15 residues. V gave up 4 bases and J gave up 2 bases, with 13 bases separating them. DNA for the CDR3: TGCGCCAGCAGCGTACAGGGTGGAGGCAATCAGCCCCAGCATTTT. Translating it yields CASSVQGGGNQPQHF.

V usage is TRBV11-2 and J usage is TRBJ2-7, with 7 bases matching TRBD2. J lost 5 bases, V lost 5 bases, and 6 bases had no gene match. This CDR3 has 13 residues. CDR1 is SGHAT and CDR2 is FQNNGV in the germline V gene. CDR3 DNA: TGTGCCAGCAGCCCCCGGGGGAGGGACGAGCAGTACTTC. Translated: CASSPRGRDEQYF.

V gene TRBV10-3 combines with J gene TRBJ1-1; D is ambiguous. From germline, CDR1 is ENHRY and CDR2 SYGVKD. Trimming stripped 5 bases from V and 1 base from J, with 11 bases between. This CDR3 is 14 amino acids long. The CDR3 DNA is TGTGCCATCAGTTCCGACCCGGGGAACACTGAAGCTTTCTTT. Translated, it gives CAISSDPGNTEAFF.

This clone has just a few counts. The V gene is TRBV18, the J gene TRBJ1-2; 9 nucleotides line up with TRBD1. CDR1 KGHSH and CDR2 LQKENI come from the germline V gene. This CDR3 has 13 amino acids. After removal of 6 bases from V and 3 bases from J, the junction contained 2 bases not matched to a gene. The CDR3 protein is CASSTGGDYGYTF. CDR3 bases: TGTGCCAGCTCTACAGGGGGCGACTATGGCTACACCTTC.

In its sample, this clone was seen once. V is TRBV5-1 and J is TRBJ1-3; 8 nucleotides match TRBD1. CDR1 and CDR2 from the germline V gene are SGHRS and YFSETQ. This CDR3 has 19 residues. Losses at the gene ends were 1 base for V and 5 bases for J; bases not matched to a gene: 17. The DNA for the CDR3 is TGCGCCAGCAGCTTGTTTTGGACAGGGAGGATTGAGTGGAGAAACACCATATATTTT. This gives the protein CASSLFWTGRIEWRNTIYF.

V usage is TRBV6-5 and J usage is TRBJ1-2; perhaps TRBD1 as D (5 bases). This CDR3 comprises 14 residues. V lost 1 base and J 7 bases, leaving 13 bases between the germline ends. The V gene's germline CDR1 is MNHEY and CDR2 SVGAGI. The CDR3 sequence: CASSYFPGSGGYTF. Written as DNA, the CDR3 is TGTGCCAGCAGTTACTTTCCAGGGTCCGGTGGCTACACCTTC.

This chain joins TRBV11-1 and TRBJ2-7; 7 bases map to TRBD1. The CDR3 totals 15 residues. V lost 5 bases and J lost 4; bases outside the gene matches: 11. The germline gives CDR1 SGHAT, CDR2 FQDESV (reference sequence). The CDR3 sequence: CASSLKTGTEYEQYF. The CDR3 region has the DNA TGTGCCAGCAGCCTAAAGACAGGGACAGAGTACGAGCAGTACTTC.

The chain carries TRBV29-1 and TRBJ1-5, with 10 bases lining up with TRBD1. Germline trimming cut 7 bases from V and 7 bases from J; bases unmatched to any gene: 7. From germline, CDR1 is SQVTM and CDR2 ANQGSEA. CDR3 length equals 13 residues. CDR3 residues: CSAAETGGQPQHF. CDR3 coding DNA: TGCAGCGCCGCAGAGACAGGGGGCCAGCCCCAGCATTTT. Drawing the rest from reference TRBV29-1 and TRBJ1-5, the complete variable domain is SAVISQKPSRDICQRGTSLTIQCQVDSQVTMMFWYRQQPGQSLTLIATANQGSEATYESGFVIDKFPISRPNLTFSTLTVSNMSPEDSSIYLCSAAETGGQPQHFGDGTRLSIL.

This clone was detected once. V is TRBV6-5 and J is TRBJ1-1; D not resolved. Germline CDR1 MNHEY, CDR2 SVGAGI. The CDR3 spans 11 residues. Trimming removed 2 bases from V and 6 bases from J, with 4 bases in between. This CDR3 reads CASSYRAEAFF. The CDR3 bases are TGTGCCAGCAGTTACCGCGCTGAAGCTTTCTTT.

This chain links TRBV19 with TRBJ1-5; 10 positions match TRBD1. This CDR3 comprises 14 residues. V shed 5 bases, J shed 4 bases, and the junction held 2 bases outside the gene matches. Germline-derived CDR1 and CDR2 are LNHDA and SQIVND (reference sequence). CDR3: CASSDRGQNQPQHF. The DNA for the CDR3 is TGTGCCAGTAGTGACAGGGGGCAAAATCAGCCCCAGCATTTT.

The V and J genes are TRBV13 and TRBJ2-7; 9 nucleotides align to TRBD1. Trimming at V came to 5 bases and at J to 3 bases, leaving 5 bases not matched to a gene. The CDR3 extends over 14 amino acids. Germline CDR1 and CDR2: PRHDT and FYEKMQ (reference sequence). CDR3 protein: CASSIGTGSYEQYF. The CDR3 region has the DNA TGTGCCAGCAGCATCGGGACAGGGAGCTACGAGCAGTACTTC.

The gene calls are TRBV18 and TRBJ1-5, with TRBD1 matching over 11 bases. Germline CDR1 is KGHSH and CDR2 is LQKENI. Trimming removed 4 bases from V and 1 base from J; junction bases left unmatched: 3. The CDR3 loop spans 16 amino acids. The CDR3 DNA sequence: TGTGCCAGCTCACGGGACAGGGGGGGAAGCAATCAGCCCCAGCATTTT. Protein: CASSRDRGGSNQPQHF.

The DNA of the CDR3 is TGCAGCGTTGACTCGCGGGCACGCTACACCTTC. Translated, it gives CSVDSRARYTF. The rearrangement uses TRBV29-1 and TRBJ1-2; D gene uncertain. The germline CDR1 and CDR2 sequences are SQVTM and ANQGSEA. Trimming pared 3 bases from V and 9 bases from J, leaving 11 bases between. The CDR3 totals 11 residues.

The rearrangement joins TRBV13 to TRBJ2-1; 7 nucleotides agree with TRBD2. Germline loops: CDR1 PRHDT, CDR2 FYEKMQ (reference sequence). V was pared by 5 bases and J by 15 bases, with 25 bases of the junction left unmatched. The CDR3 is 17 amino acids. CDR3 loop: CASSRAGLVEIGGSRFF. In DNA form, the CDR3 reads TGTGCCAGCAGCCGCGCCGGACTAGTTGAGATCGGGGGGAGTCGGTTCTTC. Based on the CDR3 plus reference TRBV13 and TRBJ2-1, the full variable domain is AAGVIQSPRHLIKEKRETATLKCYPIPRHDTVYWYQQGPGQDPQFLISFYEKMQSDKGSIPDRFSAQQFSDYHSELNMSSLELGDSALYFCASSRAGLVEIGGSRFFGPGTRLTVL.

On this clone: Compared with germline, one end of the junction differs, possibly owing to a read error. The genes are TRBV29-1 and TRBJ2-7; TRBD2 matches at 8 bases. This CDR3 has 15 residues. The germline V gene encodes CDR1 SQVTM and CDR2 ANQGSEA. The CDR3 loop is CSVEVSTSGTYEQYF. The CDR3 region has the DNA TGCAGCGTGGAAGTGAGTACTAGCGGTACCTACGAGCAGTACTTC.

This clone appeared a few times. The CDR3 nucleotides read TGTGCCAGCAGCTTAGTGGCAGGGATAGGCAATCAGCCCCAGCATTTT. Residues: CASSLVAGIGNQPQHF. The genes are TRBV7-2 and TRBJ1-5; a possible D gene is TRBD1 (5 bases). CDR3 length: 16 amino acids. Germline V gives CDR1 SGHTA, CDR2 FQGNSA. With 1 base removed from V and 2 bases from J, the gap between germline ends came to 12 bases.